Each of the 20 T cell receptor beta chains below was sequenced from the same sample in a study of cytomegalovirus exposure and HLA in healthy donors. Primers for the PCR totalled 60 Vbeta and 13 Jbeta. Generated by immunoSEQ multiplex PCR, the TCRdb table keeps only in-frame clones and is missing some. The sample has over 120,000 clones; approximately 63% are singletons. The specimen sequenced was PBMCs. The receptors originated from a woman aged 55-70 years in good health and CMV-seropositive.

The V and J genes are TRBV5-1 and TRBJ1-2, with TRBD1 identical over 11 bases. V shed 0 bases, J shed 4 bases, and the junction held 2 bases outside the gene matches. The CDR3 runs to 15 residues. Germline V lookup: CDR1 SGHRS, CDR2 YFSETQ. Here the CDR3 DNA reads TGCGCCAGCAGCTTGGGGACAGGGGGCTCCTATGGCTACACCTTC. It specifies CASSLGTGGSYGYTF.

The J gene is TRBJ1-2, the V gene TRBV2; D is undetermined. The germline V and J ends were trimmed by 4 bases and 3 bases, with 9 bases remaining between them. This CDR3 contains 13 residues. Germline V CDR1 and CDR2: SNHLY, FYNNEI. CDR3 residues: CASSAPGDYGYTF. CDR3 nucleotides: TGTGCCAGCAGTGCCCCCGGAGACTATGGCTACACCTTC.

The V gene is TRBV20-1, the J gene TRBJ1-1, with TRBD1 matching over 9 bases. Germline V CDR1 and CDR2: DFQATT, SNEGSKA (reference sequence). The CDR3 is 11 residues long. CDR3 region: CRDRGNTEAFF. In DNA form, the CDR3 reads TGCAGGGACAGGGGGAACACTGAAGCTTTCTTT.

This chain joins TRBV19 and TRBJ2-7; TRBD1 might be the D (6 bases). The CDR3 extends over 14 amino acids. The V and J ends lost 1 base and 3 bases respectively, with 10 bases between them. CDR1 is LNHDA and CDR2 is SQIVND in the germline V gene (reference sequence). Here the CDR3 reads CASSIGQGSYEQYF. In DNA form, the CDR3 reads TGTGCCAGTAGTATAGGGCAGGGGAGCTACGAGCAGTACTTC. Full variable domain (remainder filled in from reference TRBV19 and TRBJ2-7): DGGITQSPKYLFRKEGQNVTLSCEQNLNHDAMYWYRQDPGQGLRLIYYSQIVNDFQKGDIAEGYSVSREKKESFPLTVTSAQKNPTAFYLCASSIGQGSYEQYFGPGTRLTVT.

The gene calls are TRBV5-1 and TRBJ2-5, with 9 positions matching TRBD2. The CDR3 contains 15 residues. The J segment lost 1 base and the V segment lost 4 bases, leaving 5 bases of the junction unmatched. Looked up from germline, CDR1 is SGHRS and CDR2 is YFSETQ. CDR3 region: CASSAGGTVQETQYF. CDR3 sequence (DNA): TGCGCCAGCAGCGCGGGGGGGACAGTCCAAGAGACCCAGTACTTC.

The sample holds a few counts of this clone. The identical CDR3 is also encoded by other nucleotide sequences in the sample. The rearrangement links TRBV28 to TRBJ1-1, with a possible D match to TRBD1 (5 bases). CDR1 and CDR2 (germline): MDHEN, SYDVKM. The CDR3 runs to 12 residues. V lost 5 bases, J lost 4 bases, and 8 bases lay in between. This CDR3 reads CASSLRVTEAFF. CDR3 DNA sequence: TGTGCCAGCAGTCTCAGGGTCACTGAAGCTTTCTTT.

The chain links TRBV6-1 to TRBJ2-3, with 10 nucleotides matching TRBD2. CDR1 is MNHNS, CDR2 SASEGT, per germline. The CDR3 runs to 14 residues. The junction had 5 bases not matched to a gene; V was cut back by 7 bases and J by 4 bases. This chain's CDR3 is CASTSGRGADTQYF. CDR3 DNA sequence: TGTGCCAGCACTAGCGGGAGAGGTGCAGATACGCAGTATTTT.

This clone was recorded a few times. The chain has TRBV6-1 and TRBJ2-5; 7 nucleotides agree with TRBD1. Germline assignment: CDR1 MNHNS and CDR2 SASEGT. V lost 6 bases and J lost 4; bases outside the gene matches: 5. The CDR3 consists of 13 residues. CDR3 sequence reads: CASSAGTAETQYF. In nucleotides, the CDR3 is TGTGCCAGCAGCGCCGGGACAGCAGAGACCCAGTACTTC.

The table lists this clone with a count of one. This sequence joins TRBV28 and TRBJ1-1; D unresolved. This CDR3 region has 14 residues. From germline, CDR1 is MDHEN and CDR2 SYDVKM. V was clipped by 4 bases and J by 3 bases, with 12 bases between them. As DNA, the CDR3 is TGTGCCAGCAGTTCCTCCGGGTGGCACACTGAAGCTTTCTTT. Its protein is CASSSSGWHTEAFF.

The chain recombines TRBV4-2 with TRBJ2-1; possibly TRBD2 for D (5 bases). The CDR3 is 14 residues long. Between the trimmed V and J ends, which lost 0 bases and 14 bases, there was a span of 17 bases. In germline, CDR1 is LGHNA, CDR2 YNFKEQ. The CDR3 reads CASSQDSRGGVEFF. The CDR3 DNA reads as TGTGCCAGCAGCCAAGATAGTCGGGGTGGGGTGGAGTTCTTC.

This chain links TRBV28 with TRBJ2-7, with D possibly being TRBD1 (6 bases). Deletions cut 5 bases from V and 5 bases from J, with 19 bases between. The CDR3 extends over 15 amino acids. CDR1 and CDR2 (germline): MDHEN, SYDVKM. CDR3 loop: CASSLWTALEDEQYF. The CDR3 DNA reads as TGTGCCAGCAGTCTCTGGACAGCCCTGGAGGACGAGCAGTACTTC.

The V gene is TRBV7-9, the J gene TRBJ2-7; no clear D gene. The V gene's germline CDR1 is SEHNR and CDR2 FQNEAQ (reference sequence). V gave up 0 bases and J gave up 3 bases, with 18 bases separating them. This CDR3 has 17 amino acids. The CDR3 bases are TGTGCCAGCAGCTTAGCGCCGGCGGCAGCTTCCATCTACGAGCAGTACTTC. Encoded protein: CASSLAPAAASIYEQYF.

V usage is TRBV10-3 and J usage is TRBJ2-3, with a possible D match to TRBD1 (5 bases). CDR1 is ENHRY and CDR2 is SYGVKD in the germline V gene. The CDR3 runs 15 residues. Deletions cut 0 bases from V and 2 bases from J, with 9 bases between. CDR3 nucleotide sequence: TGTGCCATCAGTGAGTCGCAGGGCCCCACAGATACGCAGTATTTT. This translates into CAISESQGPTDTQYF.

This clone occurred a few times. The chain is built from TRBV28 and TRBJ2-7; the D is unclear. V gave up 1 base and J gave up 3 bases, with 4 bases separating them. In germline, CDR1 is MDHEN, CDR2 SYDVKM. The CDR3 is 12 residues long. The CDR3 DNA reads TGTGCCAGCAGTTTATCCCTCTACGAGCAGTACTTC. Its protein is CASSLSLYEQYF.

This chain joins TRBV6-5 and TRBJ2-1; TRBD2 is a possible D gene (5 bases). The CDR3 loop spans 13 amino acids. Germline V gene data show CDR1 as MNHEY and CDR2 as SVGAGI. Trimming took off 5 bases at V and 3 bases at J, with 8 bases between the two ends. CDR3 amino acids: CASSRTFYNEQFF. For the CDR3, the DNA is TGTGCCAGCAGTCGGACTTTCTACAATGAGCAGTTCTTC.

The V call is TRBV28, the J call TRBJ1-1, with D possibly matching TRBD1 (5 bases). The CDR3 sequence is 14 residues long. The germline V gene has CDR1 MDHEN and CDR2 SYDVKM. V gave up 6 bases and J gave up 4 bases, with 15 bases separating them. The chain's CDR3 is CASRPGFLGTEAFF. CDR3 DNA sequence: TGTGCCAGCAGACCAGGGTTTTTGGGCACTGAAGCTTTCTTT.

J is TRBJ2-7 and V is TRBV5-1; 7 bases are shared with TRBD2. CDR1 is SGHRS and CDR2 is YFSETQ in the germline V gene. V was pared by 6 bases and J by 7 bases, with 13 bases of the junction left unmatched. The CDR3 has 14 residues. Written as DNA, the CDR3 is TGCGCCAGCACCCTGGGGGGGTCCCCGGGAGAGCAGTACTTC. Its protein is CASTLGGSPGEQYF.

V usage is TRBV23-1 and J usage is TRBJ1-1; possible D gene TRBD1, 5 bases. TRBV23-1 is annotated as an ORF whose role is uncertain. The V end lost 4 bases, the J end lost 1 base, and 16 bases lay between the germline ends. This CDR3 region has 16 residues. The CDR3 DNA reads TGCGCCAGCAGTCCTAGAATGGAGGGGACGAACACTGAAGCTTTCTTT. Translated: CASSPRMEGTNTEAFF.

The chain uses TRBV2 and TRBJ1-1, with D possibly being TRBD1 (6 bases). The germline CDR1 and CDR2 sequences are SNHLY and FYNNEI. The CDR3 consists of 14 residues. Trimming cost V 6 bases and J 1 base, with 12 bases left between them. As DNA, the CDR3 is TGTGCCAGCAGCTCTCAGGGGAGGAACACTGAAGCTTTCTTT. Protein sequence: CASSSQGRNTEAFF.

The gene calls are TRBV9 and TRBJ2-5; D perhaps matches TRBD2 (7 bases). The V end was cut by 3 bases, the J end by 4 bases, with 19 bases between. CDR3 length: 16 residues. Looked up from germline, CDR1 is SGDLS and CDR2 is YYNGEE. The CDR3 loop is CASSEGGQRGGETQYF. The CDR3 nucleotides read TGTGCCAGCAGCGAGGGGGGACAACGCGGGGGAGAGACCCAGTACTTC.